This T cell receptor beta chain appears in the sequencing data of a study of blood T cell repertoires in COVID-19. Profiled with immunoSEQ multiplex PCR; TCRdb holds only in-frame clones, not every one. The table lists fewer than 200,000 clones, approximately 88% of them singletons, with roughly 8.9% in the top ten. This study enrolled people aged roughly 18 to 89 from about two dozen US geographic areas. Participant-reported clinical history was the basis for cohort assignment. Recovery among Cohort 3 donors was established by two negative PCRs, clearance, or symptom resolution. The receptor comes from a woman in her late teens or twenties who had recovered from COVID-19. Sequencing used PBMCs or T cells enriched from blood (not recorded which).

CDR3 bases: TGTGCCAGCAGTCCTACAGGGGGTAGGTTGGACACTGAAGCTTTCTTT. Protein product: CASSPTGGRLDTEAFF. The gene calls are TRBV7-9 and TRBJ1-1, with 8 bases matching TRBD1. The CDR3 has 16 amino acids. Trimming took 6 bases from V and 3 from J; bases not matched to a gene: 12. Germline V CDR1 and CDR2: SEHNR, FQNEAQ (reference sequence).